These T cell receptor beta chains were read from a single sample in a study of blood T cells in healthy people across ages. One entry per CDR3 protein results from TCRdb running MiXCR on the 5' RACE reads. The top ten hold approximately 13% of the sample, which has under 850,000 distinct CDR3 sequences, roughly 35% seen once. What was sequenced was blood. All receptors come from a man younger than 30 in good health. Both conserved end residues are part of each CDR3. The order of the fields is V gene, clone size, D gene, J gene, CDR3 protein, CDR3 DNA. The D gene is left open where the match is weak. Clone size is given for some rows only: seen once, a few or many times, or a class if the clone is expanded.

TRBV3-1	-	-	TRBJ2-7	CASSPLRGSYERYF	TGTGCCAGCAGCCCCCTGAGGGGTAGCTACGAGCGGTACTTC
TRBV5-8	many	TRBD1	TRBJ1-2	CASSHRGILYYGYTF	TGTGCCAGCAGTCACAGGGGGATCTTGTACTATGGCTACACCTTC
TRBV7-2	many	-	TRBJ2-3	CASSGGLLGTQYF	TGTGCCAGCAGCGGCGGACTTCTCGGTACGCAGTATTTT
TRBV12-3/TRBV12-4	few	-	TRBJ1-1	CASIVGGRAGTEAFF	TGTGCCAGCATTGTAGGAGGACGCGCGGGAACTGAAGCTTTCTTT
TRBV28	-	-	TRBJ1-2	CASSYRTYGYTF	TGTGCCAGCAGTTACAGGACTTATGGCTACACCTTC
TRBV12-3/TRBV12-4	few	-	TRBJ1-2	CASSLGGPGYTF	TGTGCCAGCAGCCTAGGGGGTCCTGGCTACACCTTC
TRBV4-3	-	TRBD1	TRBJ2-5	CASSQVRGQDQETQYF	TGCGCCAGCAGCCAGGTCCGGGGACAGGACCAAGAGACCCAGTACTTC
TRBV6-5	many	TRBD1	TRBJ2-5	CASSFTPGTEETQYF	TGTGCCAGCAGTTTCACACCCGGGACAGAAGAGACCCAGTACTTC
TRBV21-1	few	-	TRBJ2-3	CASSSWTGGTDTQYF	TGTGCCAGCAGCTCGTGGACGGGGGGCACAGATACGCAGTATTTT
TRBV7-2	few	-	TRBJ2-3	CASSAEGTQGDTQYF	TGTGCCAGCAGCGCCGAGGGGACACAGGGAGATACGCAGTATTTT
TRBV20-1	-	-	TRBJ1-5	CSARTARVDQPQHF	TGCAGTGCAAGAACAGCCCGTGTAGATCAGCCCCAGCATTTT
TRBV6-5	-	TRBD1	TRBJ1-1	CASSRDRDRTEAFF	TGTGCCAGCAGTAGGGACAGGGACCGAACTGAAGCTTTCTTT
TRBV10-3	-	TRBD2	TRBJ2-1	CATLAASYKEQFF	TGTGCCACCCTAGCGGCCTCCTACAAGGAGCAGTTCTTC
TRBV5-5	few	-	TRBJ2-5	CASSWEQSQETQYF	TGTGCCAGCAGCTGGGAACAGAGCCAAGAGACCCAGTACTTC
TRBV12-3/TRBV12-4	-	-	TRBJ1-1	CASSLAGGVAFF	TGTGCCAGCAGTTTAGCGGGGGGAGTAGCTTTCTTT
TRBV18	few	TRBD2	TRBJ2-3	CASSPEAGGSTDTQYF	TGTGCCAGCTCACCGGAAGCGGGGGGGAGCACAGATACGCAGTATTTT
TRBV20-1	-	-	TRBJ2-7	CSAIGTYNEQYF	TGCAGTGCTATTGGGACCTACAATGAGCAGTACTTC
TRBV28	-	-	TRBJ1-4	CASSPDTPRANEKLFF	TGTGCCAGCAGTCCGGACACCCCGCGGGCTAATGAAAAACTGTTTTTT
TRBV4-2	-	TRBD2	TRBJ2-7	CASSQEGSGTYEQYF	TGTGCCAGCAGCCAAGAGGGTAGCGGGACATACGAGCAGTACTTC
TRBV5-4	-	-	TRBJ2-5	CASSTTEEQYF	TGTGCCAGCAGCACGACGGAGGAGCAGTACTTC
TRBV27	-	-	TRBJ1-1	CACSRLLNTEAFF	TGTGCCTGCAGTCGCCTGCTGAACACTGAAGCTTTCTTT
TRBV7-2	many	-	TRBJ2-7	CASSLGRDYEQYF	TGTGCCAGCAGCTTAGGGCGGGACTACGAGCAGTACTTC
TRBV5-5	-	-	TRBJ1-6	CASSIARTAAGPLHF	TGTGCCAGCAGCATCGCCCGGACAGCCGCCGGCCCCCTCCACTTT
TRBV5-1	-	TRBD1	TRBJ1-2	CASSLAEGARGYTF	TGCGCCAGCAGCTTGGCAGAGGGGGCGAGGGGCTACACCTTC
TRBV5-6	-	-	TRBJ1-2	CASSLDRVILYGNTF	TGTGCCAGCAGCTTGGATCGAGTAATCCTCTATGGCAACACCTTC
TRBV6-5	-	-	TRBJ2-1	CASSYSAGFGNELFF	TGTGCCAGCAGTTACTCCGCAGGGTTTGGGAATGAGCTGTTCTTC
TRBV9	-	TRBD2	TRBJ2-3	CASSVRPLQRGTDTQYF	TGTGCCAGCAGCGTAAGGCCCCTCCAGCGGGGGACAGATACGCAGTATTTT
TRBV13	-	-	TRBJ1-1	CASSLEGDRAFF	TGTGCCAGCAGCTTAGAGGGGGACCGGGCTTTCTTT
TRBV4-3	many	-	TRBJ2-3	CASSQDGRSTDTQYF	TGCGCCAGCAGCCAAGATGGGAGGAGCACAGATACGCAGTATTTT
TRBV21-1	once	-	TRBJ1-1	CASMTQNRTGEVKGVGEAFF	TGTGCCAGCATGACTCAAAACCGGACAGGGGAAGTGAAGGGGGTGGGTGAAGCTTTCTTT
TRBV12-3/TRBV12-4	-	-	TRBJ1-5	CASSPGGQLNQPQHF	TGTGCCAGCAGTCCCGGCGGACAGCTCAATCAGCCCCAGCATTTT
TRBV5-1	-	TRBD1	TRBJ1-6	CASSLDLGTGPPLHF	TGCGCCAGCAGCTTGGATCTGGGGACAGGGCCACCCCTCCACTTT
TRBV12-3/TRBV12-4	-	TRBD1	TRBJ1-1	CASSLTRGRTEAFF	TGTGCCAGCAGTTTAACCAGGGGGAGGACTGAAGCTTTCTTT
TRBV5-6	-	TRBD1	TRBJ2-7	CASSGRDRGVAEQYF	TGTGCCAGCAGCGGGAGGGACAGGGGTGTCGCCGAGCAGTACTTC
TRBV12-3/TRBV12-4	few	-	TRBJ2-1	CASSSLVNLYNEQFF	TGTGCCAGCAGTTCACTAGTGAACCTTTACAATGAGCAGTTCTTC
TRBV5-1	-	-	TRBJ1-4	CASSLERGNEKLFF	TGCGCCAGCAGCTTGGAGAGGGGGAATGAAAAACTGTTTTTT
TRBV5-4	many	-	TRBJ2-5	CASSLGVGEETQYF	TGTGCCAGCAGCCTAGGGGTGGGTGAAGAGACCCAGTACTTC
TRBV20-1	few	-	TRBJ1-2	CSAPRGVDYGYTF	TGCAGTGCCCCGAGGGGGGTGGACTATGGCTACACCTTC
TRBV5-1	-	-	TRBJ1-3	CASSFGTARGDTIYF	TGCGCCAGCAGCTTCGGGACGGCGCGCGGGGACACCATATATTTT
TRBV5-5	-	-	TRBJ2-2	CASRHRDHPSGELFF	TGTGCCAGCAGACACCGGGACCACCCTTCAGGGGAGCTGTTTTTT
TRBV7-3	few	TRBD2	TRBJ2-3	CASSLNPSGGGTDTQYF	TGTGCCAGCAGCTTAAATCCCTCGGGGGGGGGCACAGATACGCAGTATTTT
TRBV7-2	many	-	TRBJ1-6	CASSLDGYNSPLHF	TGTGCCAGCAGCTTAGATGGGTATAATTCACCCCTCCACTTT
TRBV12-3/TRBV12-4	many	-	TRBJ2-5	CASSFLDEQYF	TGTGCCAGCAGTTTTCTCGATGAGCAGTACTTC
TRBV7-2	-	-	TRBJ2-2	CASSVTGQVNTGELFF	TGTGCCAGCAGCGTCACCGGGCAGGTTAACACCGGGGAGCTGTTTTTT
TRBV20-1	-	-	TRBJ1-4	CSARRGRANEKLFF	TGCAGTGCTAGAAGGGGACGAGCTAATGAAAAACTGTTTTTT
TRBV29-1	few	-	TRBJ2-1	CSVEDEHWGTYNEQFF	TGCAGCGTTGAAGATGAGCACTGGGGGACCTACAATGAGCAGTTCTTC
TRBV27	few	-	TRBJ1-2	CASSLSSDGNYGYTF	TGTGCCAGCAGTTTATCCTCGGACGGGAACTATGGCTACACCTTC
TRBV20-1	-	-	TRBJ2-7	CSARLPGHLYEQYF	TGCAGTGCTAGATTACCGGGACATCTGTACGAGCAGTACTTC
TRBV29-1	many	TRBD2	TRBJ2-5	CSVEEGLAGDQYF	TGCAGCGTTGAAGAAGGACTAGCGGGAGATCAGTACTTC
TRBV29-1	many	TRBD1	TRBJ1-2	CSARTGDGNYGYTF	TGCAGCGCAAGGACAGGGGACGGTAACTATGGCTACACCTTC
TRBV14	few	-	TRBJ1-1	CASSQIPPGPMNTEAFF	TGTGCCAGCAGCCAAATCCCTCCGGGACCGATGAACACTGAAGCTTTCTTT
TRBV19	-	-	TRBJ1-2	CASSLDPRGGNYGYTF	TGTGCCAGTAGTTTAGACCCCCGAGGGGGTAACTATGGCTACACCTTC
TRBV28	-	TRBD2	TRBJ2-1	CASRGLAGFETQFF	TGTGCCAGCAGGGGACTAGCGGGGTTTGAGACCCAGTTCTTC
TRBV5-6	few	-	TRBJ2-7	CASSFAPRTYEQYF	TGTGCCAGCAGCTTCGCTCCCCGAACCTACGAGCAGTACTTC
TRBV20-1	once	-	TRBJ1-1	CSATPDTNTEAFF	TGCAGTGCTACCCCCGACACGAACACTGAAGCTTTCTTT
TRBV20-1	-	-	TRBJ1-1	CSANTEAFF	TGCAGTGCGAACACTGAAGCTTTCTTT
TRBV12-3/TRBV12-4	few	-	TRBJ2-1	CASSPQSGVQFF	TGTGCCAGCAGTCCTCAGTCGGGGGTGCAGTTCTTC